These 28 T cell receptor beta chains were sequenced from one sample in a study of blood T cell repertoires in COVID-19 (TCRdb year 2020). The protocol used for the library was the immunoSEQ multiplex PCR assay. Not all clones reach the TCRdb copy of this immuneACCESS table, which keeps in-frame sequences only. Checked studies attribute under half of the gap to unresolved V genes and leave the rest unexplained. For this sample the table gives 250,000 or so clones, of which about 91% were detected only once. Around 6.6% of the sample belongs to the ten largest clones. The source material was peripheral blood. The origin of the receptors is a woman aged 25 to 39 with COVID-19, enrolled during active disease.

The CDR3 nucleotides read TGTGCCACCAGCAGGGGAGGGGCGGGCAATGAGCAGTTCTTC. This codes for CATSRGGAGNEQFF. The chain combines TRBV24-1 with TRBJ2-1; D possibly corresponds to TRBD2 (7 bases). The V end was cut by 7 bases, the J end by 6 bases, with 15 bases between. The germline CDR1 and CDR2 sequences are KGHDR and SFDVKD. This CDR3 is 14 amino acids long.

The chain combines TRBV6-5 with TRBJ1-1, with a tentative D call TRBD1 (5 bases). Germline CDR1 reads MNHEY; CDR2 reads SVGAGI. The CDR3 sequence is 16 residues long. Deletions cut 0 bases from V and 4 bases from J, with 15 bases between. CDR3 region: CASSYSFGAGSTEAFF. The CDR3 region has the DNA TGTGCCAGCAGTTACTCCTTCGGTGCAGGGTCCACTGAAGCTTTCTTT.

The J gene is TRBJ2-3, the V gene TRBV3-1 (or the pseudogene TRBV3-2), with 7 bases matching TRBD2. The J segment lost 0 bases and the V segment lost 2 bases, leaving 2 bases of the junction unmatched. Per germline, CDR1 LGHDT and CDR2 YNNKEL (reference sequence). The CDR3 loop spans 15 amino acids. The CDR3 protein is CASSQPGLSTDTQYF. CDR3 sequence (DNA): TGTGCCAGCAGCCAACCGGGACTAAGCACAGATACGCAGTATTTT.

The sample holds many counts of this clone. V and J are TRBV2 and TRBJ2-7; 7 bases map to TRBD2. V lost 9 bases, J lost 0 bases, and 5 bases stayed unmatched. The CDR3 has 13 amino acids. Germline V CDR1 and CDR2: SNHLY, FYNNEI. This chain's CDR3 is CASASGGSYEQYF. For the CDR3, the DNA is TGTGCCAGTGCTAGCGGTGGCTCCTACGAGCAGTACTTC.

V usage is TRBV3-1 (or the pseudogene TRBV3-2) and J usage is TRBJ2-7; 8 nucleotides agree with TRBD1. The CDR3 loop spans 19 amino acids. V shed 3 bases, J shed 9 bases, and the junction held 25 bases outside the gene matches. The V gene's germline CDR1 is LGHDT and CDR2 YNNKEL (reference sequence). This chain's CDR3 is CASSQKNQFGQGSPGSQYV. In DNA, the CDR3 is TGTGCCAGCAGCCAGAAAAACCAATTCGGACAGGGCTCTCCCGGATCGCAGTACGTC.

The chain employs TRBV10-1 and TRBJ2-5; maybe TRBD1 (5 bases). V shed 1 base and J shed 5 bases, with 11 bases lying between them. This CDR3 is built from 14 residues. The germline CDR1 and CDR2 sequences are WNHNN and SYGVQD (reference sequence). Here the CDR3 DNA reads TGCGCCAGCAGTGAGTTAACCAGGGCGGAGACCCAGTACTTC. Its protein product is CASSELTRAETQYF.

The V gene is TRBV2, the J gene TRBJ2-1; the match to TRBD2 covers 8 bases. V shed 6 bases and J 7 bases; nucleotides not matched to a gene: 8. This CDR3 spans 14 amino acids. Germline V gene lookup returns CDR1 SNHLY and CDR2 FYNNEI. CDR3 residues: CASSPGLGENEQFF. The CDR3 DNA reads TGTGCCAGCAGCCCGGGACTAGGGGAAAATGAGCAGTTCTTC.

DNA for the CDR3: TGTGCCAGCAGCTTTTCCTGGCCTGAAGCTTTCTTT. Residues: CASSFSWPEAFF. The chain has TRBV7-9 and TRBJ1-1; no definite D call. Germline loops: CDR1 SEHNR, CDR2 FQNEAQ (reference sequence). The CDR3 totals 12 residues. V shed 3 bases and J shed 6 bases, with 8 bases lying between them.

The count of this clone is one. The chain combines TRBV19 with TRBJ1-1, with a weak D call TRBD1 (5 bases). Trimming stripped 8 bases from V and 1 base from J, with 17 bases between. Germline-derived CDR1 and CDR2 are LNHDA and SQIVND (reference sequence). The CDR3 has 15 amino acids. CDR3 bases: TGTGCCAGTCTAACCCATGGCGGGGCGAACACTGAAGCTTTCTTT. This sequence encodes CASLTHGGANTEAFF.

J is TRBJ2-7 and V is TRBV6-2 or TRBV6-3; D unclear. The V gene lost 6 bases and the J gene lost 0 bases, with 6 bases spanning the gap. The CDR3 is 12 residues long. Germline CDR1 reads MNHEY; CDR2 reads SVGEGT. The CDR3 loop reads CASSRSSYEQYV. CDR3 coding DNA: TGTGCCAGCAGCAGGAGCTCCTACGAGCAGTACGTC.

The CDR3 bases are TGCGCCAGCAGCCAAGGTCTCTCAGGGGACAATGAGCAGTTCTTC. This codes for CASSQGLSGDNEQFF. The genes are TRBV4-3 and TRBJ2-1; a possible D gene is TRBD1 (6 bases). Germline CDR1 LGHNA, CDR2 YSLEER. V shed 1 base and J shed 5 bases, with 12 bases lying between them. This CDR3 is 15 amino acids long.

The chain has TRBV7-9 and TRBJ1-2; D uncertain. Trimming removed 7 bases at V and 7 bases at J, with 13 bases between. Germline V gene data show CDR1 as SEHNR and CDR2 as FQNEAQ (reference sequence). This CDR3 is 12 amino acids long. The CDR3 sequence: CASTPSGGGYTF. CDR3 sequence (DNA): TGTGCCAGCACCCCTTCGGGAGGTGGCTACACCTTC.

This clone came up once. This CDR3 is CASSRLGQGNTGELFF. In nucleotides, the CDR3 is TGTGCCAGCTCCCGACTGGGACAGGGAAACACCGGGGAGCTGTTTTTT. V is TRBV18 and J is TRBJ2-2, with TRBD1 matching over 9 bases. Germline-derived CDR1 and CDR2 are KGHSH and LQKENI. J lost 2 bases, V lost 6 bases, and 7 bases had no gene match. This CDR3 is built from 16 residues.

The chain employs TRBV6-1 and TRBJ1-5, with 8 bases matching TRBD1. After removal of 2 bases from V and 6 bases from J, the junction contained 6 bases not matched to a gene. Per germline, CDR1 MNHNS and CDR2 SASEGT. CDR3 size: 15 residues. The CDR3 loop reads CASSETPGGGQPQHF. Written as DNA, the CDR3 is TGTGCCAGCAGTGAAACCCCAGGGGGCGGTCAGCCCCAGCATTTT.

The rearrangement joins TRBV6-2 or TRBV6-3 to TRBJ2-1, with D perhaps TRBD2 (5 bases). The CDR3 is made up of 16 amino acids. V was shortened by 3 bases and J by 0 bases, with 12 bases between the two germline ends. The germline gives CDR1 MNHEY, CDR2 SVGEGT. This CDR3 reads CASSYKAGSSYNEQFF. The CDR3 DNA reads TGTGCCAGCAGTTATAAGGCGGGTAGCTCCTACAATGAGCAGTTCTTC.

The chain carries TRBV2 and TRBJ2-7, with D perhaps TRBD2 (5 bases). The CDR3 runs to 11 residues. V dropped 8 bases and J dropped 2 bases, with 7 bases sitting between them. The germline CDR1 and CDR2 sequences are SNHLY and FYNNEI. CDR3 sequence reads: CASGGTYEQYF. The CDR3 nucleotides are TGTGCCAGCGGAGGTACCTACGAGCAGTACTTC. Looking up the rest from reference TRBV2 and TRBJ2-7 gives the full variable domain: EPEVTQTPSHQVTQMGQEVILRCVPISNHLYFYWYRQILGQKVEFLVSFYNNEISEKSEIFDDQFSVERPDGSNFTLKIRSTKLEDSAMYFCASGGTYEQYFGPGTRLTVT.

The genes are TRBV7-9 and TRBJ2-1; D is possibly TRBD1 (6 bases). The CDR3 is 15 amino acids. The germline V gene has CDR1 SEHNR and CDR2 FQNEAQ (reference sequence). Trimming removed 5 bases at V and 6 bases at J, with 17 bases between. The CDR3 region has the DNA TGTGCCAGCAGCCCCACAACGGGACACCCCAATGAGCAGTTCTTC. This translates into CASSPTTGHPNEQFF.

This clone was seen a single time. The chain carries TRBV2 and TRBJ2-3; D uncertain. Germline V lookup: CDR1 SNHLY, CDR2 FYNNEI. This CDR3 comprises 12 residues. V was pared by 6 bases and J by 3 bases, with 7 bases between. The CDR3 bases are TGTGCCAGCAGATCAACAACAGATACGCAGTATTTT. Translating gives CASRSTTDTQYF.

The CDR3 nucleotides read TGTGCCAGCAAGACAGGGCCGGGCACCGGGGAGCTGTTTTTT. This translates into CASKTGPGTGELFF. The chain links TRBV28 to TRBJ2-2; the match to TRBD1 covers 7 bases. The germline V gene encodes CDR1 MDHEN and CDR2 SYDVKM. The CDR3 runs 14 residues. The V gene end was trimmed by 7 bases and the J gene end by 4 bases; junction bases not matched to a gene: 6.

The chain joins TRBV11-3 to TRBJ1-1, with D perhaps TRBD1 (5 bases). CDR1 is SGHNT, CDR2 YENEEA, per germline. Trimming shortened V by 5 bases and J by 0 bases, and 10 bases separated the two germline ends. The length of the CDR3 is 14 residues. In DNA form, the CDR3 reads TGTGCCAGCAGCGCTCAGGGTTTGAACACTGAAGCTTTCTTT. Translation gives CASSAQGLNTEAFF.

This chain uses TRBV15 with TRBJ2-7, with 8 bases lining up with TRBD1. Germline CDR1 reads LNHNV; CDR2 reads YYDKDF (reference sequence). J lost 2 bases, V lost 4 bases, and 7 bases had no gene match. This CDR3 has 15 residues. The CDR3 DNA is TGTGCCACCAGCAACCGGGACAGGTCTCCCTACGAGCAGTACTTC. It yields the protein CATSNRDRSPYEQYF. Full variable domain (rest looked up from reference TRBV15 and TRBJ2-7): DAMVIQNPRYQVTQFGKPVTLSCSQTLNHNVMYWYQQKSSQAPKLLFHYYDKDFNNEADTPDNFQSRRPNTSFCFLDIRSPGLGDTAMYLCATSNRDRSPYEQYFGPGTRLTVT.

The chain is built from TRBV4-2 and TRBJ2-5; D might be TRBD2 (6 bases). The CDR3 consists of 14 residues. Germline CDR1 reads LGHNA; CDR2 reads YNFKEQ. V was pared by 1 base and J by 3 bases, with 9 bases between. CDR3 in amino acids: CASSQVSGEETQYF. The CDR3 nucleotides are TGTGCCAGCAGCCAAGTCTCGGGGGAAGAGACCCAGTACTTC.

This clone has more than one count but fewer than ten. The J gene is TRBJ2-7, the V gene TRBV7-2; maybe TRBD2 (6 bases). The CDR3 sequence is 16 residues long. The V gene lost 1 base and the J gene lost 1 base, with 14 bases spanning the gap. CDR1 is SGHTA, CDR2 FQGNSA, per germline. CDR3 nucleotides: TGTGCCAGCAGCTTAGTTGTCGGGGCGGGGTCCTACGAGCAGTACTTC. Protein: CASSLVVGAGSYEQYF. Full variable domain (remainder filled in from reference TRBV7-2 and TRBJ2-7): GAGVSQSPSNKVTEKGKDVELRCDPISGHTALYWYRQSLGQGLEFLIYFQGNSAPDKSGLPSDRFSAERTGGSVSTLTIQRTQQEDSAVYLCASSLVVGAGSYEQYFGPGTRLTVT.

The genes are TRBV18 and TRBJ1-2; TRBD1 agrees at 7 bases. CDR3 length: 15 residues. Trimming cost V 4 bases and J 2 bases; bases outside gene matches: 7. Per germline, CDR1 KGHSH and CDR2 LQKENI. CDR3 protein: CASSRGDSQNYGYTF. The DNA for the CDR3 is TGTGCCAGCTCACGGGGGGACAGCCAGAACTATGGCTACACCTTC.

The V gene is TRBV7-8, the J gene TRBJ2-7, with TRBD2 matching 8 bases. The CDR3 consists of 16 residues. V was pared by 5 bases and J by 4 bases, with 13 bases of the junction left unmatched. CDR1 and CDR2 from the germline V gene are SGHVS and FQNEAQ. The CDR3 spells CASSLSTAGEPYEQYV. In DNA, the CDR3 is TGTGCCAGCAGCCTGAGCACAGCGGGAGAACCATACGAGCAGTACGTC.

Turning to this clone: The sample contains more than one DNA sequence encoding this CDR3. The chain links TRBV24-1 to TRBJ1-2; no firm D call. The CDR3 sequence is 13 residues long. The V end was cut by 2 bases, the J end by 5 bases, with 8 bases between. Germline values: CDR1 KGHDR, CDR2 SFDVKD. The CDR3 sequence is CATSDSGVYGYTF. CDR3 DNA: TGTGCCACCAGTGATTCGGGAGTTTATGGCTACACCTTC.

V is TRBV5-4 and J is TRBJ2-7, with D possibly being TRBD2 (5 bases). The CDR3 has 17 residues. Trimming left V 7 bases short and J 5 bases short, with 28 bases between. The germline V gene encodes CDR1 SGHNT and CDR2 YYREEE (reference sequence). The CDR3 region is CASRAGGRGPLSDEQYF. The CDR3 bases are TGTGCCAGCCGAGCCGGAGGCCGGGGTCCCCTTTCGGACGAGCAGTACTTC. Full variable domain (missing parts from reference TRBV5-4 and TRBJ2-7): ETGVTQSPTHLIKTRGQQVTLRCSSQSGHNTVSWYQQALGQGPQFIFQYYREEENGRGNFPPRFSGLQFPNYSSELNVNALELDDSALYLCASRAGGRGPLSDEQYFGPGTRLTVT.

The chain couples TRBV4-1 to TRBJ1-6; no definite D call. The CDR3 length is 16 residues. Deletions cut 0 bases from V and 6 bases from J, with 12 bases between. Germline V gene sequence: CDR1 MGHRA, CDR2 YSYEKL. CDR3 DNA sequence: TGCGCCAGCAGCCAAGAAGACGGGGATCTTAATTCACCCCTCCACTTT. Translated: CASSQEDGDLNSPLHF.